This entry lists 18 T cell receptor beta chains sequenced from one sample in a study of blood T cell repertoires in COVID-19. The protocol was immunoSEQ multiplex PCR, while the TCRdb copy is restricted to in-frame clones and leaves out a portion. This table holds 100,000 to 150,000 clones, approximately 81% found once. The source material was peripheral blood. Receptors were obtained from a woman in her 30s who had recovered from COVID-19.

The chain's CDR3 is CASSSATGWDIQYF. The CDR3 coding sequence is TGTGCCAGCAGCTCAGCGACAGGTTGGGACATTCAGTACTTC. The J gene is TRBJ2-4, the V gene TRBV11-2; D may be TRBD1 (6 bases). The CDR3 spans 14 residues. Germline CDR1 SGHAT, CDR2 FQNNGV. Deletions cut 4 bases from V and 8 bases from J, with 15 bases between.

The count of this clone is one. This CDR3 reads CASSLVPNNQPQHF. DNA of the CDR3: TGTGCCAGCAGCTTGGTCCCAAACAATCAGCCCCAGCATTTT. V is TRBV5-5 and J is TRBJ1-5; D call uncertain. CDR1 and CDR2 (germline): SGHKS, YYEKEE (reference sequence). With 0 bases removed from V and 3 bases from J, the gap between germline ends came to 7 bases. The CDR3 covers 14 residues.

This clone came up once. The chain has TRBV9 and TRBJ2-5; tentatively, D is TRBD2 (6 bases). This CDR3 has 13 residues. The V end was cut by 3 bases, the J end by 7 bases, with 13 bases between. The germline V gene encodes CDR1 SGDLS and CDR2 YYNGEE. CDR3 amino acids: CASSEQGGGTQYF. The CDR3 DNA reads as TGTGCCAGCAGCGAGCAGGGAGGTGGGACCCAGTACTTC. The complete variable domain, with remaining parts taken from reference TRBV9 and TRBJ2-5, reads DSGVTQTPKHLITATGQRVTLRCSPRSGDLSVYWYQQSLDQGLQFLIQYYNGEERAKGNILERFSAQQFPDLHSELNLSSLELGDSALYFCASSEQGGGTQYFGPGTRLLVL.

The chain links TRBV13 to TRBJ2-3; 11 bases match TRBD2. The CDR3 covers 16 residues. Trimming at V came to 6 bases and at J to 6 bases, leaving 11 bases not matched to a gene. In germline, CDR1 is PRHDT, CDR2 FYEKMQ (reference sequence). In nucleotides, the CDR3 is TGTGCCAGCAGTTCATTAGCGGGAGGGCCTCTGGATACGCAGTATTTT. It is translated as CASSSLAGGPLDTQYF.

The chain recombines TRBV3-1 (or the pseudogene TRBV3-2) with TRBJ2-1; 9 bases line up with TRBD2. The CDR3 sequence is 15 residues long. The germline V gene has CDR1 LGHDT and CDR2 YNNKEL (reference sequence). Unmatched junction bases numbered 8, after V lost 3 bases and J lost 8 bases. The CDR3 sequence is CASSQAGGPMDEQFF. The DNA for the CDR3 is TGTGCCAGCAGCCAGGCGGGAGGGCCGATGGATGAGCAGTTCTTC.

Points on this clone: This sequence may be a read error, since a much larger clone differs from it by one base. This sample also contains other DNA sequences that code for the same CDR3. The chain employs TRBV7-2 and TRBJ2-7; D may be TRBD2 (5 bases). CDR1 is SGHTA and CDR2 is FQGNSA in the germline V gene. The CDR3 spans 12 residues. V was trimmed by 1 base and J by 6 bases, leaving 7 bases between them. CDR3 bases: TGTGCCAGCAGCTTAGTCGGGGTCGAGCAGTACTTC. Encoded protein: CASSLVGVEQYF.

This clone occurred a few times. This chain connects TRBV3-1 (or the pseudogene TRBV3-2) to TRBJ2-6; the match to TRBD1 covers 9 bases. Germline V gene sequence: CDR1 LGHDT, CDR2 YNNKEL (reference sequence). The CDR3 has 21 residues. V trimming: 1 base; J trimming: 0 bases; junction bases outside the gene matches: 13. The CDR3 protein is CASSQGYNWGQGLSGANVLTF. The CDR3 DNA reads as TGTGCCAGCAGCCAAGGATACAATTGGGGACAGGGCCTCTCTGGGGCCAACGTCCTGACTTTC.

The rearrangement links TRBV6-1 to TRBJ1-2; D gene ambiguous. CDR3 size: 14 residues. Germline CDR1 reads MNHNS; CDR2 reads SASEGT. V lost 1 base to trimming and J lost 0 bases, with 6 bases between them. CDR3 loop: CASSEGWPNYGYTF. The CDR3 nucleotides read TGTGCCAGCAGTGAAGGGTGGCCTAACTATGGCTACACCTTC.

V usage is TRBV4-1 and J usage is TRBJ2-3; the match to TRBD2 covers 12 bases. Germline lookup yields CDR1 MGHRA and CDR2 YSYEKL. Trimming cost V 11 bases and J 6 bases; bases outside gene matches: 18. The CDR3 extends over 17 amino acids. The CDR3 here is CASSWASSGGAADTQYF. CDR3 bases: TGCGCCTCCAGCTGGGCCTCTAGCGGGGGGGCCGCGGATACGCAGTATTTT.

The rearrangement links TRBV5-6 to TRBJ1-2; tentative D call: TRBD1 (6 bases). The CDR3 contains 12 residues. V lost 2 bases and J lost 7, with 9 bases in between. Germline V gene lookup returns CDR1 SGHDT and CDR2 YYEEEE. The CDR3 region is CASSFRGFGYTF. The CDR3 nucleotides read TGTGCCAGCAGCTTTAGGGGGTTTGGCTACACCTTC.

This rearrangement joins TRBV7-6 to TRBJ2-1, with TRBD2 as a possible D gene (5 bases). The V end lost 5 bases, the J end lost 3 bases, and 5 bases lay between the germline ends. The CDR3 spans 12 residues. Germline V gene lookup returns CDR1 SGHVS and CDR2 FNYEAQ. CDR3 DNA: TGTGCCAGCAGCCGGGACTACAATGAGCAGTTCTTC. The encoded protein is CASSRDYNEQFF.

This chain joins TRBV9 and TRBJ2-3, with a weak D call TRBD2 (5 bases). Per germline, CDR1 SGDLS and CDR2 YYNGEE. Trimming left V 2 bases short and J 5 bases short, with 12 bases between. The length of the CDR3 is 14 residues. This CDR3 is CASSVEGIEDTQYF. CDR3 bases: TGTGCCAGCAGCGTCGAGGGTATCGAAGATACGCAGTATTTT.

This clone showed up just a few times. The DNA for the CDR3 is TGTGCCAGCAGGATGGGGGACTCACAAGGCTATGGCTACACCTTC. Translation: CASRMGDSQGYGYTF. The chain links TRBV2 to TRBJ1-2; tentative D call: TRBD1 (5 bases). The CDR3 consists of 15 residues. V lost 6 bases, J lost 4 bases, and 18 bases lay in between. Germline CDR1 reads SNHLY; CDR2 reads FYNNEI.

V and J are TRBV9 and TRBJ1-6; D gene uncertain. Trimming removed 0 bases at V and 6 bases at J, with 4 bases between. Germline V gene sequence: CDR1 SGDLS, CDR2 YYNGEE. The CDR3 extends over 13 amino acids. CDR3 region: CASSVAGNSPLHF. The CDR3 DNA follows: TGTGCCAGCAGCGTAGCGGGTAATTCACCCCTCCACTTT.

Points on this clone: The sample carries other DNA sequences with the same CDR3. The chain combines TRBV2 with TRBJ2-7; 7 positions match TRBD1. CDR3 length: 14 residues. Germline CDR1 reads SNHLY; CDR2 reads FYNNEI. Trimming at V came to 2 bases and at J to 2 bases, leaving 3 bases not matched to a gene. The CDR3 sequence: CASSEQGVTYEQYF. The CDR3 DNA follows: TGTGCCAGCAGTGAACAGGGGGTGACCTACGAGCAGTACTTC.

The chain links TRBV7-3 to TRBJ2-3, with D possibly matching TRBD2 (7 bases). The CDR3 is 15 residues long. V lost 5 bases and J 1 base, leaving 13 bases between the germline ends. Germline CDR1 is SGHTA and CDR2 is FQGTGA. This chain's CDR3 is CASSLGGGRTDTQYF. The DNA of the CDR3 is TGTGCCAGCAGCCTAGGCGGGGGCCGCACAGATACGCAGTATTTT.

Regarding this clone: One end of the junction is discordant with germline, which a read error may explain. V and J are TRBV7-7 and TRBJ2-1, with D maybe TRBD2 (6 bases). Germline V CDR1 and CDR2: SSHAT, FNYEAQ (reference sequence). This CDR3 has 15 residues. Here the CDR3 reads CASSRGLSLGNEQFF. DNA for the CDR3: TGTGCTAGCAGCCGGGGACTCTCCCTGGGCAATGAGCAGTTCTTC.

This sequence joins TRBV11-2 and TRBJ2-7; 9 bases agree with TRBD1. The V gene's germline CDR1 is SGHAT and CDR2 FQNNGV. The CDR3 extends over 15 amino acids. V was pared by 5 bases and J by 6 bases, with 11 bases of the junction left unmatched. The CDR3 is CASSRPGTGMREQYF. The DNA of the CDR3 is TGTGCCAGCAGCCGCCCCGGGACAGGGATGCGCGAGCAGTACTTC. Full variable domain (outside the CDR3, taken from reference TRBV11-2 and TRBJ2-7): EAGVAQSPRYKIIEKRQSVAFWCNPISGHATLYWYQQILGQGPKLLIQFQNNGVVDDSQLPKDRFSAERLKGVDSTLKIQPAKLEDSAVYLCASSRPGTGMREQYFGPGTRLTVT.